This TCR beta chain is from a study of graft-versus-host responses after intestinal transplantation. Libraries were prepared by immunoSEQ multiplex PCR; TCRdb keeps only in-frame clonotypes and omits some of them. The sample shows 60,000 to 90,000 clones, 90% of them seen only once. CDR1 is SGHRS and CDR2 is YFSETQ in the germline V gene. J lost 2 bases, V lost 4 bases, and 5 bases had no gene match. The CDR3 extends over 16 amino acids. Note on this clone: Its antigen is not identified.

Sequences were derived from unstimulated CD8+ T cells sorted from spleen or lymph node cells, sampled before intestinal transplant. The source is a human donor who received an intestinal transplant. The rearrangement links TRBV5-1 to TRBJ2-5; 13 nucleotides line up with TRBD2. CDR3 in amino acids: CASSRETSGGQETQYF. The CDR3 nucleotides are TGCGCCAGCAGCAGGGAGACTAGCGGGGGGCAAGAGACCCAGTACTTC.